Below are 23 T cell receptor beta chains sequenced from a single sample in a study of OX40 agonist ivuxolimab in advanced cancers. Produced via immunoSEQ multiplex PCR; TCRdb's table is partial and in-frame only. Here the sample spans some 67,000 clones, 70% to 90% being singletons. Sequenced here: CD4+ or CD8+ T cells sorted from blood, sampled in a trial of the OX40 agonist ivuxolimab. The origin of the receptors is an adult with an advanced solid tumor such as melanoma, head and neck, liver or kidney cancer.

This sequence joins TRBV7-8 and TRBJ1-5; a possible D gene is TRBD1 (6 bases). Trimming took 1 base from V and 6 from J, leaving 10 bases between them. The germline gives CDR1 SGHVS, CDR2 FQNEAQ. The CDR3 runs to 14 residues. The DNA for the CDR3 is TGTGCCAGCAGCTTAGTAGGGGGAGTTCAGCCCCAGCATTTT. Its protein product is CASSLVGGVQPQHF.

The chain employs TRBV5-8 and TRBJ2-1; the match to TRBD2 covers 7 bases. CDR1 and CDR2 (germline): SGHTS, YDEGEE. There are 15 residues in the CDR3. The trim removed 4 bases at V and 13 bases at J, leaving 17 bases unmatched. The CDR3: CASSPRRAAGVVQFF. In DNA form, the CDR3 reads TGTGCCAGCAGCCCACGCCGAGCGGCGGGAGTGGTTCAGTTCTTC.

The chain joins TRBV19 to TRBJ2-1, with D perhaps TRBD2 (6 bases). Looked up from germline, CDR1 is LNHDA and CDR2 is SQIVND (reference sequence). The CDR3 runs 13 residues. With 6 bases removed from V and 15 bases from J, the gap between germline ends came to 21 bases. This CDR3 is CASSISSGGPGFF. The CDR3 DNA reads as TGTGCCAGTAGCATATCCTCCGGAGGGCCGGGGTTCTTC.

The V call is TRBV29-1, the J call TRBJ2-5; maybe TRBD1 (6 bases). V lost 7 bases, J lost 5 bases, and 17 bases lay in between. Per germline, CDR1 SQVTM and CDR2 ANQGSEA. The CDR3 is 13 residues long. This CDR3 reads CSAPTGFMETQYF. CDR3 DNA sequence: TGCAGCGCACCCACAGGGTTCATGGAGACCCAGTACTTC.

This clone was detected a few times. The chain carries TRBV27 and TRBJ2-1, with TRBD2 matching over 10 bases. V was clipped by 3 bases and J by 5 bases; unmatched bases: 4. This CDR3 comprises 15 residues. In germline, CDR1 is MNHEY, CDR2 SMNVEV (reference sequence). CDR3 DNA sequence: TGTGCCAGCAGTTTGTCACTAGCGGGGAACAATGAGCAGTTCTTC. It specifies CASSLSLAGNNEQFF.

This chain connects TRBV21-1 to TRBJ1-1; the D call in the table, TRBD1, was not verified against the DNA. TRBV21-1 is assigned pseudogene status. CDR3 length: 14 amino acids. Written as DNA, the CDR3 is TGTGCCAGCAGCAAACAGGGGGTGTGGACTGAAGCTTTCTTT. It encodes CASSKQGVWTEAFF.

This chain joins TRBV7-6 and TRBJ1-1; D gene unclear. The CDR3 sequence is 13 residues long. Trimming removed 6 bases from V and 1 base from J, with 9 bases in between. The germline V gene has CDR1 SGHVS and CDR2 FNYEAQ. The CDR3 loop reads CASRSLQNTEAFF. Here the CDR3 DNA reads TGTGCCAGCAGATCGCTACAGAACACTGAAGCTTTCTTT.

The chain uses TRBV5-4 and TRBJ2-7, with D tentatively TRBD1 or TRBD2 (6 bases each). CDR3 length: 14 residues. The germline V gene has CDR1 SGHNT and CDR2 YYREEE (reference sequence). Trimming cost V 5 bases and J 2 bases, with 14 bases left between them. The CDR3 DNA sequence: TGTGCCAGCAGGGCGGGAACAGGGCCCTACGAGCAGTACTTC. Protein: CASRAGTGPYEQYF.

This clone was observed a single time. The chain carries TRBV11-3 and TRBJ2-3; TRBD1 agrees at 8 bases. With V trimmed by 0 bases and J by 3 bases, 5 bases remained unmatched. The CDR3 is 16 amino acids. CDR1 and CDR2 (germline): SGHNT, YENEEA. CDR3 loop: CASSLDQGASTDTQYF. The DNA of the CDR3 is TGTGCCAGCAGCTTAGATCAGGGGGCCAGTACAGATACGCAGTATTTT.

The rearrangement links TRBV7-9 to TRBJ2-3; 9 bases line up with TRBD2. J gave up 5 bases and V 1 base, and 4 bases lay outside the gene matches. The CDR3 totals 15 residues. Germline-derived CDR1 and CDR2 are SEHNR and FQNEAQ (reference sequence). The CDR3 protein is CASSLGAGGRDTQYF. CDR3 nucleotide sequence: TGTGCCAGCAGCTTAGGGGCGGGAGGGCGAGATACGCAGTATTTT.

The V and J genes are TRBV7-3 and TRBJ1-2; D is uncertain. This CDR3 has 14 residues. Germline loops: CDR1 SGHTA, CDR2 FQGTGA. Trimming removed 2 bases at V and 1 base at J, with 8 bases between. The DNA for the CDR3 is TGTGCCAGCAGCTTAGGTCGGTTTAACTATGGCTACACCTTC. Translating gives CASSLGRFNYGYTF.

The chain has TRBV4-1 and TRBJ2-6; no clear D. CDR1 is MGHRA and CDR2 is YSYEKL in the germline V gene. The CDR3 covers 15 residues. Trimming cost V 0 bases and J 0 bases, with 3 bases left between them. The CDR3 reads CASSQDNSGANVLTF. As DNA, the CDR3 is TGCGCCAGCAGCCAAGACAACTCTGGGGCCAACGTCCTGACTTTC.

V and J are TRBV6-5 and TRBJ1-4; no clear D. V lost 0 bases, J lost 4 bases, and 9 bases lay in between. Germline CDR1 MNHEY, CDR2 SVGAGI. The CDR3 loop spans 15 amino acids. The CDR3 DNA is TGTGCCAGCAGTTACTCAGTCGGGGTTAATGAAAAACTGTTTTTT. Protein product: CASSYSVGVNEKLFF.

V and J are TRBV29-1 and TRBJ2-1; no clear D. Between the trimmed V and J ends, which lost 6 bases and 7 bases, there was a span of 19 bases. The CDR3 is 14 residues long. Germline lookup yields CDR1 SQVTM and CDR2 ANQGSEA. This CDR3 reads CSVEIVLSGNEQFF. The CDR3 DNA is TGCAGCGTGGAAATAGTTCTATCGGGTAATGAGCAGTTCTTC.

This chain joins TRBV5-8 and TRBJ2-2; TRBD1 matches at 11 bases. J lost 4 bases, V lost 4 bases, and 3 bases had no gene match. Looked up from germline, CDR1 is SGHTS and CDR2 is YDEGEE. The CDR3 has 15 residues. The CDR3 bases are TGTGCCAGCAGCCCAGGGACAGGGGGCACCGGGGAGCTGTTTTTT. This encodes CASSPGTGGTGELFF.

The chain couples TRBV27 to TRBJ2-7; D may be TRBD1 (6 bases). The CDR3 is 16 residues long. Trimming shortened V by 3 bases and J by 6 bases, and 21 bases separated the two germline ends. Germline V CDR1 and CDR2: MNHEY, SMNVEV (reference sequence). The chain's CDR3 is CASSLGVGTTEGEQYF. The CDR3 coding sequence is TGTGCCAGCAGTTTGGGGGTAGGGACAACCGAGGGCGAGCAGTACTTC.

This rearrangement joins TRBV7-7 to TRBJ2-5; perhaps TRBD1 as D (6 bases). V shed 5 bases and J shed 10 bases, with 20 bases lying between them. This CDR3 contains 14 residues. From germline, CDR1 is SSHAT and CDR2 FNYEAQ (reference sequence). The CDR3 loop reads CASSEGVIGGDQYF. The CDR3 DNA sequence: TGTGCCAGCAGCGAAGGTGTCATAGGGGGAGACCAGTACTTC. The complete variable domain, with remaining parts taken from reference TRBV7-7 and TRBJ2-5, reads GAGVSQSPRYKVTKRGQDVTLRCDPISSHATLYWYQQALGQGPEFLTYFNYEAQPDKSGLPSDRFSAERPEGSISTLTIQRTEQRDSAMYRCASSEGVIGGDQYFGPGTRLLVL.

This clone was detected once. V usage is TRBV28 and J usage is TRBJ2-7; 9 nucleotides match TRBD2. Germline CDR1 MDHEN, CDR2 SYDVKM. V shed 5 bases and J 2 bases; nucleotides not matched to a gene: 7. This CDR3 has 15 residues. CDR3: CASSNSGGQPYEQYF. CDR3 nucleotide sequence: TGTGCCAGCAGTAATAGCGGGGGCCAGCCCTACGAGCAGTACTTC.

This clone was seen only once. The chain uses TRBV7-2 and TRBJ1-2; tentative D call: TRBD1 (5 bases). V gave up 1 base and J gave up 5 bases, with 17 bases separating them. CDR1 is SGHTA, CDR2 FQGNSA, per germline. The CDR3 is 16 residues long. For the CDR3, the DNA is TGTGCCAGCAGCTTAGGTCTGGGGCTCGGCTCTTATGGCTACACCTTC. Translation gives CASSLGLGLGSYGYTF.

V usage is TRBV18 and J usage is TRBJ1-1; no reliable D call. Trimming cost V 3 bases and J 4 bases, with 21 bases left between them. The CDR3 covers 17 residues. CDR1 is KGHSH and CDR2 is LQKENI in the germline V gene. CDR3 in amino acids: CASSPRTPTSGGTEAFF. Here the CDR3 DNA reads TGTGCCAGCTCACCGAGAACACCTACCAGTGGTGGCACTGAAGCTTTCTTT.

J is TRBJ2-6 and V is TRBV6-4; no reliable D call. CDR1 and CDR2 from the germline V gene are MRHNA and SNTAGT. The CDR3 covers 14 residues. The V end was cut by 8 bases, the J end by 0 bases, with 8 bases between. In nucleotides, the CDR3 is TGTGCCAGCGGCCCGGGCTCTGGGGCCAACGTCCTGACTTTC. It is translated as CASGPGSGANVLTF.

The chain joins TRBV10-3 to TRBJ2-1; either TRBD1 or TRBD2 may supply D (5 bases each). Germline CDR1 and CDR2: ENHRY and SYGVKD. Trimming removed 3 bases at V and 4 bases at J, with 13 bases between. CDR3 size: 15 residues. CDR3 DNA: TGTGCCATCAGTGAAGAGGGGCCCTTTTACAATGAGCAGTTCTTC. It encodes CAISEEGPFYNEQFF.

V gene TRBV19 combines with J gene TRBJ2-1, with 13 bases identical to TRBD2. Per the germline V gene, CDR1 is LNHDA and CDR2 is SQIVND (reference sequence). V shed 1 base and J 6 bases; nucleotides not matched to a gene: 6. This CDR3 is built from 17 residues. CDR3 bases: TGTGCCAGTAGTATAGGTACGGGACTAGCGGGGATCAATGAGCAGTTCTTC. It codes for CASSIGTGLAGINEQFF. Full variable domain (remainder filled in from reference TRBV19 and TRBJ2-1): DGGITQSPKYLFRKEGQNVTLSCEQNLNHDAMYWYRQDPGQGLRLIYYSQIVNDFQKGDIAEGYSVSREKKESFPLTVTSAQKNPTAFYLCASSIGTGLAGINEQFFGPGTRLTVL.